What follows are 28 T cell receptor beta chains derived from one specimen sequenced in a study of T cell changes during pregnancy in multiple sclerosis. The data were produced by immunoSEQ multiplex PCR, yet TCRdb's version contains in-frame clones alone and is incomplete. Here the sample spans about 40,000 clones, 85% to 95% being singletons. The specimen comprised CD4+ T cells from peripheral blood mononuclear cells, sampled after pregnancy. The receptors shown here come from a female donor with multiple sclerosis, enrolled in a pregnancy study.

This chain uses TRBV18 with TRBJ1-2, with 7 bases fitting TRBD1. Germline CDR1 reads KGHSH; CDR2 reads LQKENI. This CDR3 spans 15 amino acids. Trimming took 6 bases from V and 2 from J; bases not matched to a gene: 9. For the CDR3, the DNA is TGTGCCAGCTCTCTCCAGGGGGGCGACAACTATGGCTACACCTTC. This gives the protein CASSLQGGDNYGYTF.

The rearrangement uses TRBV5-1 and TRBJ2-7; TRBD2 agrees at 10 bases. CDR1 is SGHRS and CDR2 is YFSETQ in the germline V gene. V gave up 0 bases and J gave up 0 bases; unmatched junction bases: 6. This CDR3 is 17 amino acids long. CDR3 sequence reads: CASSLGASGGSSYEQYF. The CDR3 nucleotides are TGCGCCAGCAGCTTGGGAGCTAGCGGGGGAAGCTCCTACGAGCAGTACTTC.

For the CDR3, the DNA is TGTGCCAGTAGTATGGCCTTCTATGGCTACACCTTC. As protein: CASSMAFYGYTF. The chain links TRBV19 to TRBJ1-2; D is undetermined. Germline CDR1 reads LNHDA; CDR2 reads SQIVND (reference sequence). V was pared by 3 bases and J by 4 bases, with 6 bases between. The length of the CDR3 is 12 residues. The full variable domain, with the rest looked up from reference TRBV19 and TRBJ1-2, is DGGITQSPKYLFRKEGQNVTLSCEQNLNHDAMYWYRQDPGQGLRLIYYSQIVNDFQKGDIAEGYSVSREKKESFPLTVTSAQKNPTAFYLCASSMAFYGYTFGSGTRLTVV.

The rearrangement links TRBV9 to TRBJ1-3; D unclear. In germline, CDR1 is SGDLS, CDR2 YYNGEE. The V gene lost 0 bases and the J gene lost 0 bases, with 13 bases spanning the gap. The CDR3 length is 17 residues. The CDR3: CASSVAARLNSGNTIYF. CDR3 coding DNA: TGTGCCAGCAGCGTAGCTGCAAGACTCAACTCTGGAAACACCATATATTTT. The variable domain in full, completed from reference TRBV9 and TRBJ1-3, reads DSGVTQTPKHLITATGQRVTLRCSPRSGDLSVYWYQQSLDQGLQFLIQYYNGEERAKGNILERFSAQQFPDLHSELNLSSLELGDSALYFCASSVAARLNSGNTIYFGEGSWLTVV.

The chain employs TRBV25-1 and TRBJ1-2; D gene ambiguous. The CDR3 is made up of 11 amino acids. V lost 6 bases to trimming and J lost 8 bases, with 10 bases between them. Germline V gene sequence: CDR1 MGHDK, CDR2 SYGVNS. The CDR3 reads CASSGFLGYTF. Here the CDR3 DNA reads TGTGCCAGCAGCGGTTTCCTGGGCTACACCTTC.

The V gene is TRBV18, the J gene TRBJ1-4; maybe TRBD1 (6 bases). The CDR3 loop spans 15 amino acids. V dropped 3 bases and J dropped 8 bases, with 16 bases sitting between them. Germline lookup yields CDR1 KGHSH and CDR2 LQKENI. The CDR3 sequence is CASSPVAQGSEKLFF. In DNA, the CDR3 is TGTGCCAGCTCACCGGTTGCACAGGGCAGCGAAAAACTGTTTTTT.

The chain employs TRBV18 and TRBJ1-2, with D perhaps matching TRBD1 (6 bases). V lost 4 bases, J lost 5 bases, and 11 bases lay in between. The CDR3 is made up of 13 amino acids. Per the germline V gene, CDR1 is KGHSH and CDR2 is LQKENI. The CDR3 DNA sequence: TGTGCCAGCTCACTGGCAGGGGAATATGGCTACACCTTC. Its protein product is CASSLAGEYGYTF.

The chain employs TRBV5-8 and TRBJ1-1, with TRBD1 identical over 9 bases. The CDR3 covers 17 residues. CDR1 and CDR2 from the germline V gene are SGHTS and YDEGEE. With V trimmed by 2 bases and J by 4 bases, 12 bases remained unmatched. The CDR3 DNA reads TGTGCCAGCAGCTTCACAGGGGGCGCCTGGGTTGCCACTGAAGCTTTCTTT. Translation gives CASSFTGGAWVATEAFF. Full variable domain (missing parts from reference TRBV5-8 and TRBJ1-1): EAGVTQSPTHLIKTRGQQATLRCSPISGHTSVYWYQQALGLGLQFLLWYDEGEERNRGNFPPRFSGRQFPNYSSELNVNALELEDSALYLCASSFTGGAWVATEAFFGQGTRLTVV.

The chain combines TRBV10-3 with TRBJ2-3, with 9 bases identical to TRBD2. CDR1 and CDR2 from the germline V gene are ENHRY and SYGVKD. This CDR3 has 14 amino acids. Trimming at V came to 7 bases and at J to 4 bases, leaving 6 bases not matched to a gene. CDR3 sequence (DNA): TGTGCCATCAAGCTGACTAGCGGATCAGATACGCAGTATTTT. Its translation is CAIKLTSGSDTQYF.

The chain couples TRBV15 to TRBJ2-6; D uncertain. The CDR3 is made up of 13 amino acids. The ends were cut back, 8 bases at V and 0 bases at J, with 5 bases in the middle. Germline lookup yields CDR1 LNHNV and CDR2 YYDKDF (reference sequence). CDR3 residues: CATSLSGANVLTF. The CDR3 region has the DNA TGTGCCACCTCACTCTCTGGGGCCAACGTCCTGACTTTC.

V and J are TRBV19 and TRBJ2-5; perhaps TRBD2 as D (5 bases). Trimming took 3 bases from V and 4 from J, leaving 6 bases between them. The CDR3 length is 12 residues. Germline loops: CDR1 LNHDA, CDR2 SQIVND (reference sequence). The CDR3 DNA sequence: TGTGCCAGTAGTATGGCGGGAGAGACCCAGTACTTC. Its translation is CASSMAGETQYF.

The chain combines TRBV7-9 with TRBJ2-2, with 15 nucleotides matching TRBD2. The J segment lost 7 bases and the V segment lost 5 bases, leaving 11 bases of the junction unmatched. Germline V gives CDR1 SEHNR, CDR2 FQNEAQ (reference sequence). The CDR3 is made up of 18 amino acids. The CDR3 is CASSPTGLAGGPSGELFF. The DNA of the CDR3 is TGTGCCAGCAGCCCTACCGGACTAGCGGGGGGGCCGAGCGGGGAGCTGTTTTTT.

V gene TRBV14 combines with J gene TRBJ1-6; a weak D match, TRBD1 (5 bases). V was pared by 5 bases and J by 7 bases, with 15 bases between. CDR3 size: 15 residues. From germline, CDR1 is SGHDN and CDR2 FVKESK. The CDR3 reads CASSGLGTTNSPLHF. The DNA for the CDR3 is TGTGCCAGCAGCGGATTGGGGACTACGAATTCACCCCTCCACTTT.

CDR3 sequence: CASSATGTGGQTQYF. The CDR3 DNA reads as TGTGCCAGCAGTGCAACCGGGACAGGGGGACAGACCCAGTACTTC. This chain joins TRBV6-1 and TRBJ2-5, with TRBD1 matching 11 bases. Germline assignment: CDR1 MNHNS and CDR2 SASEGT. V dropped 4 bases and J dropped 6; count of bases not matched to a gene: 7. CDR3 length equals 15 residues.

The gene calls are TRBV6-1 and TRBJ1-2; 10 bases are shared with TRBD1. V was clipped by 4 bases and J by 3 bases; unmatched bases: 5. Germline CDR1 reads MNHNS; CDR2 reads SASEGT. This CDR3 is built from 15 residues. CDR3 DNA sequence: TGTGCCAGCAGTGTACGGGACAGGGGCGACTATGGCTACACCTTC. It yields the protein CASSVRDRGDYGYTF.

The CDR3 region is CASSELRGSYEQYF. In nucleotides, the CDR3 is TGTGCCAGCAGTGAGTTAAGGGGAAGCTACGAGCAGTACTTC. The chain links TRBV2 to TRBJ2-7, with a tentative D call TRBD1 (5 bases). Germline loops: CDR1 SNHLY, CDR2 FYNNEI. This CDR3 is built from 14 residues. V lost 3 bases and J 3 bases, leaving 12 bases between the germline ends.

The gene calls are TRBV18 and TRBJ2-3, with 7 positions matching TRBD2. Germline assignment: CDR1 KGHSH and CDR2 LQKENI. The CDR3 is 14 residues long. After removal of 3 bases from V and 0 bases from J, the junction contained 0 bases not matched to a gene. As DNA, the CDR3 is TGTGCCAGCTCACCGGGGGGGAGCACAGATACGCAGTATTTT. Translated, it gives CASSPGGSTDTQYF.

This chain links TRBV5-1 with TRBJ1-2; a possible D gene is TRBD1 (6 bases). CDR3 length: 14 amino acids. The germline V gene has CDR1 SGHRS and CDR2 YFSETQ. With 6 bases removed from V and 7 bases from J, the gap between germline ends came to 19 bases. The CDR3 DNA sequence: TGCGCCAGCACTAATCTACAGGGTGGCGCTGGCTACACCTTC. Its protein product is CASTNLQGGAGYTF.

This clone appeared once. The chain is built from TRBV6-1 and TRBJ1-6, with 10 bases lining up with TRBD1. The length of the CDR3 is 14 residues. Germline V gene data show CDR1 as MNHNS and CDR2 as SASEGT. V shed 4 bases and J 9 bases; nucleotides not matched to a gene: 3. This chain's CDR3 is CASSGQGATSPLHF. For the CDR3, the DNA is TGTGCCAGCAGTGGACAGGGGGCAACTTCACCCCTCCACTTT.

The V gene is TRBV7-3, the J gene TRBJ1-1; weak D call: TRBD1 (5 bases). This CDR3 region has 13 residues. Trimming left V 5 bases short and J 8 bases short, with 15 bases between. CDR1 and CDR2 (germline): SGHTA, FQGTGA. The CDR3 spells CASSLIQDKEAFF. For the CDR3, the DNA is TGTGCCAGCAGCCTAATACAGGACAAGGAAGCTTTCTTT.

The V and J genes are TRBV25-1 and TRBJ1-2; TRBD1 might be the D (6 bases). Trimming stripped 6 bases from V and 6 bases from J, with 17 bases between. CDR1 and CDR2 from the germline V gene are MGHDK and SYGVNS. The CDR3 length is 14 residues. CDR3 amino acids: CASRGGVPVDGYTF. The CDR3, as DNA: TGTGCCAGCAGAGGGGGAGTCCCCGTTGATGGCTACACCTTC.

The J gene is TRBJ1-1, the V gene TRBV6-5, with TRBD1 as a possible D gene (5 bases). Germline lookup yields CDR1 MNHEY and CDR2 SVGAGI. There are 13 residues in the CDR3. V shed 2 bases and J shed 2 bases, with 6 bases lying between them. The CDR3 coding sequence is TGTGCCAGCAGTTACGGGACTAACACTGAAGCTTTCTTT. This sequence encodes CASSYGTNTEAFF.

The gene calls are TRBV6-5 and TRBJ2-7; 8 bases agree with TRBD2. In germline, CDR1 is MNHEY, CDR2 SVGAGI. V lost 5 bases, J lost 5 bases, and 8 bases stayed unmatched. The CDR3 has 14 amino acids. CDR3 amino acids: CASSLGGAGNEQYF. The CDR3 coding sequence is TGTGCCAGCAGTCTCGGGGGGGCGGGAAACGAGCAGTACTTC.

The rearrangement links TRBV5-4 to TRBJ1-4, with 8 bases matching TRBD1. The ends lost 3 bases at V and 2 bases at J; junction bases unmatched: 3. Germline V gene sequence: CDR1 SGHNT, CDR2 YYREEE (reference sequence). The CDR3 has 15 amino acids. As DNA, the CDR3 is TGTGCCAGCAGCTCAGGGGGCGGGACTAATGAAAAACTGTTTTTT. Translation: CASSSGGGTNEKLFF.

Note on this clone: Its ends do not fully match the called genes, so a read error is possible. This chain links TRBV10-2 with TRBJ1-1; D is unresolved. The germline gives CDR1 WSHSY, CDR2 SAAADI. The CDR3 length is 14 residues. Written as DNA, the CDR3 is TGCGCCAGCAGTGAGCACAGAACGAACGCTGAAGCTTTCTTT. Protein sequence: CASSEHRTNAEAFF.

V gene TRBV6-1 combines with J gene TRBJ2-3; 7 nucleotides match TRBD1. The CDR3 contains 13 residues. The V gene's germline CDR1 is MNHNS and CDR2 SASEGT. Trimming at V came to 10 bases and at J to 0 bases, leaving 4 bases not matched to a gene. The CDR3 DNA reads TGTGCCACTACGGACAGGAGCACAGATACGCAGTATTTT. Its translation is CATTDRSTDTQYF.

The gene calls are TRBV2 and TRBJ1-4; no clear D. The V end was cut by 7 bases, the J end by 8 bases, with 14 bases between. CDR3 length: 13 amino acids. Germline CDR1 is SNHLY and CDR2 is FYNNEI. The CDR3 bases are TGTGCCAGCAAGGAGGATGGACGAGAAAAACTGTTTTTT. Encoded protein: CASKEDGREKLFF.

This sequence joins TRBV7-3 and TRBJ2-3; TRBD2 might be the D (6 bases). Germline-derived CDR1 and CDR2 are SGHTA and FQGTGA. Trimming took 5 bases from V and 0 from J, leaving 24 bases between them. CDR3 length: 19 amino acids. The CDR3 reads CASSKLFWSGQTSTDTQYF. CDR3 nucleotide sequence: TGTGCCAGCAGCAAACTCTTCTGGAGCGGGCAGACTAGCACAGATACGCAGTATTTT.